This record concerns one TCR beta chain sequence. The antigen is not known. Use of 60 Vbeta and 13 Jbeta primers characterized the PCR. Measured with immunoSEQ multiplex PCR; TCRdb has only the in-frame clones, and not every one. The repertoire has about 140,000 clones, around 80% of them found once; the top ten carry 6.8%. This record comes from a study of cytomegalovirus exposure and HLA in healthy donors. The study, taken as a whole, reports: An observed cluster of highly shared sequence variants was recorded as a likely sequencing artifact. In an earlier analysis, most TCR beta V segments were productive about 87% or about 30% of the time.

The clonotype originates from a man aged 35 to 55 in good health and CMV-seropositive. The sequenced material came from PBMCs.

The CDR3 spells CASSASAGDTEAFF. CDR3 DNA sequence: TGTGCCAGCAGCGCCTCGGCAGGGGACACTGAAGCTTTCTTT. V and J are TRBV7-2 and TRBJ1-1, with D possibly matching TRBD1 (6 bases). Trimming removed 5 bases at V and 3 bases at J, with 13 bases between. Germline lookup yields CDR1 SGHTA and CDR2 FQGNSA. The CDR3 has 14 amino acids. The whole variable domain, filled in from reference TRBV7-2 and TRBJ1-1, reads GAGVSQSPSNKVTEKGKDVELRCDPISGHTALYWYRQSLGQGLEFLIYFQGNSAPDKSGLPSDRFSAERTGGSVSTLTIQRTQQEDSAVYLCASSASAGDTEAFFGQGTRLTVV.